This passage covers 6 T cell receptor beta chains from one sample sequenced in a study of shared clonotypes between healthy human individuals. Profiling relied on immunoSEQ multiplex PCR, and the TCRdb table lists in-frame clones only, not all of them. In the table there are more than 1,200,000 clones, roughly 98.5% of which are singletons. Sequenced input: naive CD4+ T cells sorted from blood. Sample subset: CD45RA+ positively selected. The source of these receptors is a man younger than 40 in good health.

In its sample, this clone was seen once. The J gene is TRBJ2-2, the V gene TRBV5-5; 7 nucleotides match TRBD2. Germline CDR1 SGHKS, CDR2 YYEKEE (reference sequence). Trimming took 0 bases from V and 1 from J; bases not matched to a gene: 3. This CDR3 comprises 16 residues. The CDR3, as DNA: TGTGCCAGCAGCTTGGCGGGACTATTGAACACCGGGGAGCTGTTTTTT. It specifies CASSLAGLLNTGELFF.

The chain couples TRBV18 to TRBJ2-2, with D maybe TRBD1 (5 bases). The CDR3 runs 16 residues. Germline values: CDR1 KGHSH, CDR2 LQKENI. V was clipped by 6 bases and J by 0 bases, with 14 bases between them. This chain's CDR3 is CASSPQQDANTGELFF. DNA of the CDR3: TGTGCCAGCTCCCCTCAACAGGACGCGAACACCGGGGAGCTGTTTTTT.

As regards this clone: The sample contains more than one DNA sequence encoding this CDR3. This chain uses TRBV7-9 with TRBJ1-5, with 8 positions matching TRBD1. V trimming: 5 bases; J trimming: 0 bases; junction bases outside the gene matches: 3. In germline, CDR1 is SEHNR, CDR2 FQNEAQ (reference sequence). The CDR3 has 15 amino acids. The CDR3 DNA sequence: TGTGCCAGCAGCCCTACAGGGGGTAGCAATCAGCCCCAGCATTTT. It is translated as CASSPTGGSNQPQHF.

The chain carries TRBV5-6 and TRBJ2-1; D is unresolved. From germline, CDR1 is SGHDT and CDR2 YYEEEE. The CDR3 spans 14 residues. V dropped 3 bases and J dropped 5 bases, with 12 bases sitting between them. The CDR3 DNA sequence: TGTGCCAGCAGCTCCCTATGGCCAAACAATGAGCAGTTCTTC. Translating gives CASSSLWPNNEQFF.

This chain connects TRBV29-1 to TRBJ2-2; possibly TRBD1 for D (6 bases). V lost 7 bases, J lost 2 bases, and 14 bases lay in between. This CDR3 contains 14 residues. Germline CDR1 SQVTM, CDR2 ANQGSEA. CDR3 coding DNA: TGCAGCGCCCGTAACAGGGTTAACACCGGGGAGCTGTTTTTT. Amino acids: CSARNRVNTGELFF.

This clone was seen once. The rearrangement links TRBV4-3 to TRBJ1-5; D unresolved. The V end lost 0 bases, the J end lost 3 bases, and 18 bases lay between the germline ends. This CDR3 has 18 residues. CDR1 and CDR2 from the germline V gene are LGHNA and YSLEER. This chain's CDR3 is CASSQDRRVSPYNQPQHF. For the CDR3, the DNA is TGCGCCAGCAGCCAAGATCGAAGGGTTTCGCCCTACAATCAGCCCCAGCATTTT.